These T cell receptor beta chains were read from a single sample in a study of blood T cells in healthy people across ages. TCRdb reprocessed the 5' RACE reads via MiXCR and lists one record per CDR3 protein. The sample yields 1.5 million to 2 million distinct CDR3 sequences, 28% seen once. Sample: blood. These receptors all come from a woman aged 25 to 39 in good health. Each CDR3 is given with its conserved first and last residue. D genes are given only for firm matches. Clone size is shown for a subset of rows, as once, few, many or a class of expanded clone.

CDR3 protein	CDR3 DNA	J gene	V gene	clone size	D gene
CSARDLQDKDEQYF	TGCAGTGCTAGAGATCTCCAGGACAAAGACGAGCAGTACTTC	TRBJ2-7	TRBV20-1	many	-
CASSLAGRAKNIQYF	TGTGCCAGCAGCTTAGCCGGGAGAGCCAAAAACATTCAGTACTTC	TRBJ2-4	TRBV13	few	-
CASSPVSGSYNEQYF	TGTGCCAGCAGCCCGGTAAGCGGTTCCTACAATGAGCAGTACTTC	TRBJ2-5	TRBV7-2	-	-
CAISESYSYEQYF	TGTGCCATCAGTGAGTCGTATAGCTACGAGCAGTACTTC	TRBJ2-7	TRBV10-3	many	-
CASSPPGGYTDTQYF	TGTGCCAGCAGCCCCCCGGGGGGTTACACAGATACGCAGTATTTT	TRBJ2-3	TRBV7-2	few	TRBD2
CAWERGVTYEQFF	TGTGCCTGGGAGCGGGGGGTTACGTATGAGCAGTTCTTC	TRBJ2-1	TRBV30	many	TRBD2
CSARGPGNADTQYF	TGCAGTGCTAGGGGTCCGGGAAACGCAGATACGCAGTATTTT	TRBJ2-3	TRBV20-1	-	-
CASSRGQGWTDTQYF	TGTGCCAGCAGCCGTGGACAGGGATGGACAGATACGCAGTATTTT	TRBJ2-3	TRBV14	-	TRBD1
CASSSQGVTQYF	TGTGCCAGCAGCTCCCAGGGGGTTACGCAGTATTTT	TRBJ2-3	TRBV7-2	many	TRBD1
CASSITGGDTQYF	TGTGCCAGCAGCATTACAGGGGGAGATACGCAGTATTTT	TRBJ2-3	TRBV6-6	few	TRBD1
CASSAGGLYEQYF	TGCGCCAGCAGCGCAGGGGGCCTGTACGAGCAGTACTTC	TRBJ2-7	TRBV5-1	-	TRBD1
CASSSQPSGGSGNTIYF	TGTGCCAGCAGCTCGCAACCGTCAGGGGGCTCTGGAAACACCATATATTTT	TRBJ1-3	TRBV27	few	TRBD1
CASSPTTRVSTDTQYF	TGTGCCAGCAGCCCAACCACGCGAGTGAGCACAGATACGCAGTATTTT	TRBJ2-3	TRBV3-1	few	-
CASSETAPNYGYTF	TGTGCCAGCAGCGAGACGGCTCCTAACTATGGCTACACCTTC	TRBJ1-2	TRBV27	many	-
CAISDWDRGHEQYF	TGTGCCATCAGTGATTGGGACAGGGGACACGAGCAGTACTTC	TRBJ2-7	TRBV10-3	many	TRBD1
CASSCGGASYEQYF	TGTGCCAGCAGCTGTGGCGGGGCCTCCTACGAGCAGTACTTC	TRBJ2-7	TRBV7-2	-	-
CASSGNSGGVAIQYF	TGTGCCAGCAGCGGCAACAGCGGGGGGGTCGCCATTCAGTACTTC	TRBJ2-4	TRBV9	few	TRBD2
CASSFSRGRDEQYF	TGTGCCAGCAGCTTCTCCCGGGGGAGGGACGAGCAGTACTTC	TRBJ2-7	TRBV7-2	-	TRBD2
CAISSTSGGSSNNEQFF	TGTGCCATCAGTTCGACTAGCGGGGGTAGCTCCAACAATGAGCAGTTCTTC	TRBJ2-1	TRBV10-3	-	TRBD2
CASSLSSPRSYSNQPQHF	TGTGCCAGCAGTTTATCGTCCCCCAGGAGCTATAGCAATCAGCCCCAGCATTTT	TRBJ1-5	TRBV27	-	-
CASSSGCMSPGETKEQYF	TGTGCCAGCAGCAGCGGATGTATGTCGCCGGGAGAGACTAAAGAGCAGTACTTC	TRBJ2-7	TRBV21-1	few	-
CASRRDNKNQPQHF	TGTGCCAGCAGGAGGGACAACAAAAATCAGCCCCAGCATTTT	TRBJ1-5	TRBV6-6	few	-
CATSDSGTSGANEQYF	TGTGCCACCAGTGATTCCGGGACTAGCGGGGCAAATGAGCAGTACTTC	TRBJ2-7	TRBV27	-	TRBD2
CASSWAGTGGHEQFF	TGTGCCAGCAGTTGGGCCGGGACAGGGGGACATGAGCAGTTCTTC	TRBJ2-1	TRBV13	-	TRBD1
CAISESSPSGAYEQYF	TGTGCCATCAGTGAGTCGAGCCCGTCAGGGGCTTACGAGCAGTACTTC	TRBJ2-7	TRBV10-3	many	-
CASSPREGLAKNIQYF	TGTGCCAGCAGTCCAAGAGAAGGGCTAGCCAAAAACATTCAGTACTTC	TRBJ2-4	TRBV3-1	few	-
CASSSDFAGPFFGDEQYF	TGTGCCAGCAGCTCGGATTTTGCGGGCCCATTTTTCGGGGACGAGCAGTACTTC	TRBJ2-7	TRBV5-6	many	-
CATSTRDHVYGYTF	TGTGCCACCAGTACCCGGGACCACGTCTATGGCTACACCTTC	TRBJ1-2	TRBV24-1	-	-
CASSRERDQPQHF	TGTGCCAGCAGTAGAGAGCGGGATCAGCCCCAGCATTTT	TRBJ1-5	TRBV12-3/TRBV12-4	few	-
CASSSGGLYEQYF	TGTGCCAGCAGCTCAGGGGGCCTCTACGAGCAGTACTTC	TRBJ2-7	TRBV7-9	many	TRBD1
CASSLSGGAHETQYF	TGTGCCAGCAGTCTTAGCGGGGGGGCCCACGAGACCCAGTACTTC	TRBJ2-5	TRBV2	many	TRBD2
CASSLEGKPQHF	TGTGCCAGCAGTTTAGAGGGGAAGCCCCAGCATTTT	TRBJ1-5	TRBV28	many	-
CASSRGGRGQETQYF	TGTGCCAGCAGTCGGGGGGGCCGGGGCCAAGAGACCCAGTACTTC	TRBJ2-5	TRBV28	few	TRBD2
CATSDMGTPQPQHF	TGTGCCACCAGTGATATGGGGACACCTCAGCCCCAGCATTTT	TRBJ1-5	TRBV24-1	few	-
CASSFTPGHHSYEQYF	TGTGCCAGCAGCTTTACGCCGGGACACCATTCCTACGAGCAGTACTTC	TRBJ2-7	TRBV12-1	-	-
CASGDLAGAQETQYF	TGCGCCAGTGGGGATCTAGCGGGGGCGCAAGAGACCCAGTACTTC	TRBJ2-5	TRBV10-2	-	TRBD2
CASSVRESGQGYTF	TGTGCCAGCAGCGTAAGGGAGTCGGGCCAGGGCTACACCTTC	TRBJ1-2	TRBV9	-	-
CASSSVTFKETQYF	TGCGCCAGCAGCAGCGTCACTTTTAAAGAGACCCAGTACTTC	TRBJ2-5	TRBV5-1	many	-
CASSGLAGPEFTQYF	TGTGCCAGCAGTGGGCTAGCGGGACCGGAGTTCACGCAGTATTTT	TRBJ2-3	TRBV6-4	-	TRBD2
CASSFYSLSQGRGYTF	TGTGCCAGCAGCTTTTATTCCCTCTCGCAGGGCCGTGGCTACACCTTC	TRBJ1-2	TRBV11-3	-	-
CASSRRVGGTSTDTQYF	TGTGCCAGCAGCAGAAGGGTGGGCGGCACTAGCACAGATACGCAGTATTTT	TRBJ2-3	TRBV12-3/TRBV12-4	-	-
CASNPSVSTDTQYF	TGTGCCAGCAACCCTAGCGTTAGCACAGATACGCAGTATTTT	TRBJ2-3	TRBV2	-	-
CASQTGTSHEQFF	TGTGCCAGTCAAACCGGGACTAGTCATGAGCAGTTCTTC	TRBJ2-1	TRBV7-9	few	TRBD2
CASSPGLWPNEQFF	TGTGCCAGCAGCCCCGGACTCTGGCCGAATGAGCAGTTCTTC	TRBJ2-1	TRBV7-2	-	-
CSARDAGTGAPNTEAFF	TGCAGTGCTAGAGACGCCGGGACAGGTGCCCCGAACACTGAAGCTTTCTTT	TRBJ1-1	TRBV20-1	-	TRBD1
CASSLTGTGNEKLFF	TGTGCCAGCAGCCTAACCGGGACAGGGAATGAAAAACTGTTTTTT	TRBJ1-4	TRBV4-2	many	TRBD1
CASSFGDFTDTQYF	TGTGCCAGCAGCTTCGGGGACTTCACAGATACGCAGTATTTT	TRBJ2-3	TRBV7-2	few	-
CASSLVGQADASYEQYF	TGTGCCAGCAGTTTAGTAGGACAAGCGGACGCCTCCTACGAGCAGTACTTC	TRBJ2-7	TRBV28	-	-
CASSQDDNGAVETQYF	TGCGCCAGCAGCCAAGATGACAACGGGGCCGTTGAGACCCAGTACTTC	TRBJ2-5	TRBV4-3	-	-
CASSLLTGIDTGELFF	TGCGCCAGCAGCTTGCTCACAGGGATAGACACCGGGGAGCTGTTTTTT	TRBJ2-2	TRBV5-1	-	-
CASSPLGWVGANYGYTF	TGTGCCAGCAGTCCCCTTGGGTGGGTTGGCGCTAACTATGGCTACACCTTC	TRBJ1-2	TRBV28	few	-
CASSYRSSYNEQFF	TGTGCCAGCAGTTACCGATCTAGCTACAATGAGCAGTTCTTC	TRBJ2-1	TRBV6-6	many	-
CASSVQGVVKETQYF	TGTGCCAGCAGTGTGCAGGGGGTAGTGAAAGAGACCCAGTACTTC	TRBJ2-5	TRBV2	few	TRBD1
CVSSLGGNIQYF	TGTGTCAGCAGCTTAGGGGGGAACATTCAGTACTTC	TRBJ2-4	TRBV7-2	few	-